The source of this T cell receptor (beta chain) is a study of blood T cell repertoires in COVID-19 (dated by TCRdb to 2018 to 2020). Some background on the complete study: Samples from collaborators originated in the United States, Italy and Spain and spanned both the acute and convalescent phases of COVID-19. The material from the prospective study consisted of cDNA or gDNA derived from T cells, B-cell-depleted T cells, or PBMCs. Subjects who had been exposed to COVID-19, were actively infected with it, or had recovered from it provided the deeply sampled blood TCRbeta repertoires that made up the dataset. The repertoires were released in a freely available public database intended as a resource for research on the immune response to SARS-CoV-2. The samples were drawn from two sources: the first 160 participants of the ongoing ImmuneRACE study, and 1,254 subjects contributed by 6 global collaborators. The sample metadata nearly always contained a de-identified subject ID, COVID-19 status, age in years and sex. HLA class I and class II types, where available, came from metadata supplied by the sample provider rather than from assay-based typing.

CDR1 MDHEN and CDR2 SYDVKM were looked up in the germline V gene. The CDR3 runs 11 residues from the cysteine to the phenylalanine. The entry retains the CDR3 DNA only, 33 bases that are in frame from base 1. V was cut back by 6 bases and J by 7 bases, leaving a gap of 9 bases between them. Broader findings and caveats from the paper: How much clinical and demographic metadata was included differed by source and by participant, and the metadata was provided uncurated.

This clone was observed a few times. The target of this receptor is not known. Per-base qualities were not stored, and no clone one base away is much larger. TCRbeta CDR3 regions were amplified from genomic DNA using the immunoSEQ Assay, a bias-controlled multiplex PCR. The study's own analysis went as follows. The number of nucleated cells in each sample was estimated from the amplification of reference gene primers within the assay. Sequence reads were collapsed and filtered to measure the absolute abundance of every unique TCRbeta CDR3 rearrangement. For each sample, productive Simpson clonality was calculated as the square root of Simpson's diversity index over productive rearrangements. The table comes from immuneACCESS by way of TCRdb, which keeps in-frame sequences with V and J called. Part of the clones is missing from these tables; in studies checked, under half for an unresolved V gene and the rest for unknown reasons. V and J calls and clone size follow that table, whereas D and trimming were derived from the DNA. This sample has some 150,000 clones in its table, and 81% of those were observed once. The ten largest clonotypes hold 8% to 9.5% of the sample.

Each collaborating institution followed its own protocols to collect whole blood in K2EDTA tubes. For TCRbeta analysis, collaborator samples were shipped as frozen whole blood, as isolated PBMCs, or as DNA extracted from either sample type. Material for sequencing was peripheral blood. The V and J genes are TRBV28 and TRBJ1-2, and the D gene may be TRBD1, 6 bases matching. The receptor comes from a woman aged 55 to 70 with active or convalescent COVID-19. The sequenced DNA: TGTGCCAGCAGGCAGGGGCCTGGCTACACCTTC. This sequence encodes CASRQGPGYTF.